Described below is a single TCR beta chain sequence and its context. Enrolled through a virtual design, the participants were between 18 and 89 years of age and came from around 25 US areas. This entry comes from a study of blood T cell repertoires in COVID-19. Per the original methods: Using reference gene primer amplification, nucleated cell counts were estimated. Assay used: immunoSEQ multiplex PCR; TCRdb lists only in-frame clones, some missing. V and J calls and clone size are given by that table; D and trimming were obtained from the DNA. The sample yields 270,000 or so clones, 75% to 95% seen once. V was clipped by 3 bases and J by 2 bases, with 22 bases between them. CDR1 is MNHEY and CDR2 is SVGEGT in the germline V gene. The CDR3 is 18 amino acids.

The rearrangement links TRBV6-2 or TRBV6-3 to TRBJ2-5, with D tentatively TRBD1 (6 bases). Sequencing was carried out using PBMCs or T cells enriched from blood (not recorded which). This TCR was sampled from a man aged 35 to 55 who had been exposed to COVID-19. The CDR3 DNA reads TGTGCCAGCAGTTATAGTCGACTTTTCCCGGGACATCAAGAGACCCAGTACTTC. It encodes CASSYSRLFPGHQETQYF.